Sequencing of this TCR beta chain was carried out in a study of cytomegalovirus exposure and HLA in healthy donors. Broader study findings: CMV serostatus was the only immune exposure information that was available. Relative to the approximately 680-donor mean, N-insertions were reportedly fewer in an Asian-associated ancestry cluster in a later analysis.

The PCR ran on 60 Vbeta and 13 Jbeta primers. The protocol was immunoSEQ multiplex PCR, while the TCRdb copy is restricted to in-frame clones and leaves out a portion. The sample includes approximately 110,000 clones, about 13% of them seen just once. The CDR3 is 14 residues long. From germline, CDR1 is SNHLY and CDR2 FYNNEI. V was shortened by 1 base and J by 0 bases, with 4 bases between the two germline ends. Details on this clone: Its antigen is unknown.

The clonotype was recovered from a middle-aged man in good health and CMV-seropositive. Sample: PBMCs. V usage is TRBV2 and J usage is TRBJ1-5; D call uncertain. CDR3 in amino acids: CASSEVDSNQPQHF. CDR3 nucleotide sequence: TGTGCCAGCAGTGAAGTAGATAGCAATCAGCCCCAGCATTTT.